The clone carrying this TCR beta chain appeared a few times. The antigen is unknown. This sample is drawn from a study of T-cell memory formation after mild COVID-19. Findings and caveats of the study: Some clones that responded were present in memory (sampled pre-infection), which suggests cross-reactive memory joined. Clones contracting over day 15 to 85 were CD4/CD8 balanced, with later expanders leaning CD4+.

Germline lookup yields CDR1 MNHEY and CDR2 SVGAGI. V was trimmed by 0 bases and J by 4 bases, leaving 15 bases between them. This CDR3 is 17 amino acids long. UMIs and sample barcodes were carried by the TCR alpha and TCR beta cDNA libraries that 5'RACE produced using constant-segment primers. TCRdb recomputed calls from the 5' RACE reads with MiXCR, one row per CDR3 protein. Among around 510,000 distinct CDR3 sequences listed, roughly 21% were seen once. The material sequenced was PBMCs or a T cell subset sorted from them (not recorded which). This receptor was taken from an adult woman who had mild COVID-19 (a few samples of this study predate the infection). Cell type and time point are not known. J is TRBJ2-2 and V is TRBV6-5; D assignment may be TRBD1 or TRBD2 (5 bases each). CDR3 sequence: CASSYSRGRGATGELFF. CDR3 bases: TGTGCCAGCAGTTACTCGAGGGGACGTGGGGCCACCGGGGAGCTGTTTTTT.